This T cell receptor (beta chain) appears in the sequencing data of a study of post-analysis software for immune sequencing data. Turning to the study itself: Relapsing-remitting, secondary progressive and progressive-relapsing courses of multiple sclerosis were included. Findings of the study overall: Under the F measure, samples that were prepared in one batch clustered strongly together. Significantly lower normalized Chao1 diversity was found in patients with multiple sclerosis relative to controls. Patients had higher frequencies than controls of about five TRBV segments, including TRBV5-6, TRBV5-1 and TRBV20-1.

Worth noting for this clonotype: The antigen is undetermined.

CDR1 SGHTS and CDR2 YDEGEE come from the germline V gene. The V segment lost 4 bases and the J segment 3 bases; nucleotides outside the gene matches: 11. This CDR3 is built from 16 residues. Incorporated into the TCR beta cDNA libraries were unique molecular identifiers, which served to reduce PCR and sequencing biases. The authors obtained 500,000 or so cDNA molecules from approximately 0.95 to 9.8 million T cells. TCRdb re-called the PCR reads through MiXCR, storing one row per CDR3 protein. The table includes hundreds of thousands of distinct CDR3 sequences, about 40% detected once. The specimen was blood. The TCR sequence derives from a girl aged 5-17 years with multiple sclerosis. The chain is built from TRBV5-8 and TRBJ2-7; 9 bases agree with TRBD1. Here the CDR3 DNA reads TGTGCCAGCAGCCCGACCAGTTCGGGACAGGGCTACGAGCAGTACTTC. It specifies CASSPTSSGQGYEQYF.